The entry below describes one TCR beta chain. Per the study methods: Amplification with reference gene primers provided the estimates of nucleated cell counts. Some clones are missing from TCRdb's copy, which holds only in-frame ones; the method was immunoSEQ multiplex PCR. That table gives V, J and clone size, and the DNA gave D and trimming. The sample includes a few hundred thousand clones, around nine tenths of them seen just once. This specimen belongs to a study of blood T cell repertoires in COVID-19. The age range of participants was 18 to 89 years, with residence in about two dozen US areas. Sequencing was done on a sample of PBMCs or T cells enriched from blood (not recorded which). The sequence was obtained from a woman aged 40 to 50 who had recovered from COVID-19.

The CDR3 reads CSASLVRVGANVLTF. CDR3 in DNA: TGCAGTGCTAGTCTCGTCCGGGTTGGGGCCAACGTCCTGACTTTC. The chain carries TRBV20-1 and TRBJ2-6; D is uncertain. V was pared by 3 bases and J by 3 bases, with 12 bases between. This CDR3 contains 15 residues. Germline V gene lookup returns CDR1 DFQATT and CDR2 SNEGSKA (reference sequence).